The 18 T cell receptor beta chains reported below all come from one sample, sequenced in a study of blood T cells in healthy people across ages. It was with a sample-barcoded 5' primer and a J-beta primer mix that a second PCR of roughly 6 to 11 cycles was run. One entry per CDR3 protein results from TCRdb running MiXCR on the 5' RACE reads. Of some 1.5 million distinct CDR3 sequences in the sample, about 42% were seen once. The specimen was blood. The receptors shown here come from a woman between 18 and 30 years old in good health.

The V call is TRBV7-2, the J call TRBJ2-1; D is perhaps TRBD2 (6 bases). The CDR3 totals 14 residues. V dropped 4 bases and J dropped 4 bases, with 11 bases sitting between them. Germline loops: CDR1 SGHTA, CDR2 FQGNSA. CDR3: CASSSERAYNEQFF. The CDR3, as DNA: TGTGCCAGCAGCTCCGAGCGGGCGTACAATGAGCAGTTCTTC.

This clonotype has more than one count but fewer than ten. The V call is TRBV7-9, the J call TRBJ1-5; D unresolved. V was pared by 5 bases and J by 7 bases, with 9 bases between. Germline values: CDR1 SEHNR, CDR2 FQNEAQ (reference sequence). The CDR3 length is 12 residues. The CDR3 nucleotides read TGTGCCAGCAGCCCACTCCACCAGCCCCAGCATTTT. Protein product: CASSPLHQPQHF.

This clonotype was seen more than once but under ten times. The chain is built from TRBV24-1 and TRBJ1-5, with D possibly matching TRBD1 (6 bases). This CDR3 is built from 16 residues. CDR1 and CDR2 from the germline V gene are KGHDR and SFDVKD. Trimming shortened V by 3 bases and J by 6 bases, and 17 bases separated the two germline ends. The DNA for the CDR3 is TGTGCCACCAGTGATCGGACAGTATGGCTATTTCAGCCCCAGCATTTT. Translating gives CATSDRTVWLFQPQHF.

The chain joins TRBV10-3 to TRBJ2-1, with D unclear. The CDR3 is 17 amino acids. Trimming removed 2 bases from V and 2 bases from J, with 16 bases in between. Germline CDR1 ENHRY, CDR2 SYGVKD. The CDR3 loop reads CAISETGPTLTYNEQFF. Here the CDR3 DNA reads TGTGCCATCAGTGAGACGGGCCCTACCCTAACCTACAATGAGCAGTTCTTC.

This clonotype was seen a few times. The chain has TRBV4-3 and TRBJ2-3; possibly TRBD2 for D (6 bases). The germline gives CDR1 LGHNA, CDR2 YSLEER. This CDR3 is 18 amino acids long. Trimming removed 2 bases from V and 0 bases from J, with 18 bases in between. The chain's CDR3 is CASSQLSRGLTSTDTQYF. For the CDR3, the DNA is TGCGCCAGCAGCCAATTAAGTCGGGGGTTAACTAGCACAGATACGCAGTATTTT.

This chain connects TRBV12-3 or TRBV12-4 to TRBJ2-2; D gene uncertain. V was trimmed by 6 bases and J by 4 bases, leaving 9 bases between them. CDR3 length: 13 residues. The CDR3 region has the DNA TGTGCCAGCAGAACCAGGCGCACCGGGGAGCTGTTTTTT. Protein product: CASRTRRTGELFF.

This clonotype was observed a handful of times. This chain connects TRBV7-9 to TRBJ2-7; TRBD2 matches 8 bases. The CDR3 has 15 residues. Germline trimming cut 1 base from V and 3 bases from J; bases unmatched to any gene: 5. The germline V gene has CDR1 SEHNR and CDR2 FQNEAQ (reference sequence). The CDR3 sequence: CASSLEASGLYEQYF. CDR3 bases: TGTGCCAGCAGCTTAGAGGCTAGCGGGCTCTACGAGCAGTACTTC.

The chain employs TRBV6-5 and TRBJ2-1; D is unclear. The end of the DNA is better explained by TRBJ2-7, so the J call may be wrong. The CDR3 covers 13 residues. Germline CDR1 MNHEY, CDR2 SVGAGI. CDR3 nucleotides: TGTGCCAGCAGTTACTCGGAGTACAATGAGCAGTACTTC. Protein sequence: CASSYSEYNEQYF.

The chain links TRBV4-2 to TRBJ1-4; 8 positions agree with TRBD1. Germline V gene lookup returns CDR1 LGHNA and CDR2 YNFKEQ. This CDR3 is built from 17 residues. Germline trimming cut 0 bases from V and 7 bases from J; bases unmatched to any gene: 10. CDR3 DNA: TGTGCCAGCAGCCAAGATATTTTCAGGGGGCGAGGTGAAAAACTGTTTTTT. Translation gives CASSQDIFRGRGEKLFF.

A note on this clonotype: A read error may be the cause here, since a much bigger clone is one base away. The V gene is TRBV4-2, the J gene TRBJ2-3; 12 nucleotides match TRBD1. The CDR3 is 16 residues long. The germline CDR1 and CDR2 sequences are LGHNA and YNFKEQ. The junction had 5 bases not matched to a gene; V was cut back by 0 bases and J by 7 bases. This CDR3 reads CASSQDWGQGANTQYF. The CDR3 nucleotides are TGTGCCAGCAGCCAAGATTGGGGACAGGGGGCAAATACGCAGTATTTT.

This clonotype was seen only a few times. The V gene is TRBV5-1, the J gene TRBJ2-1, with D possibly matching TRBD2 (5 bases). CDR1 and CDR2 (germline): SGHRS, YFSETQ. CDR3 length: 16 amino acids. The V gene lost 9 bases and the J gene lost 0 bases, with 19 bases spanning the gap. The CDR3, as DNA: TGCGCCACCCGAGGGTTTGGGGAGAGCTCCTACAATGAGCAGTTCTTC. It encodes CATRGFGESSYNEQFF.

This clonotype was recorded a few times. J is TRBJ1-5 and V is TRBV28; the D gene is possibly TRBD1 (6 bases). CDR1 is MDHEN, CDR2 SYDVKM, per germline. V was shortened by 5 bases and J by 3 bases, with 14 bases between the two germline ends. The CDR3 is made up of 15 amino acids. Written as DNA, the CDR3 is TGTGCCAGCAGTACCAGGAGGGGGTACAATCAGCCCCAGCATTTT. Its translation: CASSTRRGYNQPQHF. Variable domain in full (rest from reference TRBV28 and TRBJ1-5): DVKVTQSSRYLVKRTGEKVFLECVQDMDHENMFWYRQDPGLGLRLIYFSYDVKMKEKGDIPEGYSVSREKKERFSLILESASTNQTSMYLCASSTRRGYNQPQHFGDGTRLSIL.

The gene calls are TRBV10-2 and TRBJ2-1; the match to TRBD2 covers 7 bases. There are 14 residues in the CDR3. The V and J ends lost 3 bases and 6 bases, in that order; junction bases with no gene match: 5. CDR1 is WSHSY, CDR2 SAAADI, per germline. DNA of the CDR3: TGCGCCAGCAGTGATTTAGGGGAGGGCAATGAGCAGTTCTTC. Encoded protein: CASSDLGEGNEQFF.

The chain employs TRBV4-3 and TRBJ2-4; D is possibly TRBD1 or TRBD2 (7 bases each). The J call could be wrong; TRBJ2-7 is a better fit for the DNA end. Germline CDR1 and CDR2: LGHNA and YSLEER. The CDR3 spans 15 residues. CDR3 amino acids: CASSQDSRGGLEQYF. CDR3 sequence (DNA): TGCGCCAGCAGCCAAGATAGCAGGGGGGGCCTCGAGCAGTACTTC.

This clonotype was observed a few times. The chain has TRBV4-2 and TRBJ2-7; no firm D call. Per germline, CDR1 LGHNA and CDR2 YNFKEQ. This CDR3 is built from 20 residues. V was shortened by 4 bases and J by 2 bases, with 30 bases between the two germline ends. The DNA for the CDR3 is TGTGCCAGCAGCCTCAGACCCCCTGCGGACCACTTCACCCAACCCTACGAGCAGTACTTC. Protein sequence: CASSLRPPADHFTQPYEQYF.

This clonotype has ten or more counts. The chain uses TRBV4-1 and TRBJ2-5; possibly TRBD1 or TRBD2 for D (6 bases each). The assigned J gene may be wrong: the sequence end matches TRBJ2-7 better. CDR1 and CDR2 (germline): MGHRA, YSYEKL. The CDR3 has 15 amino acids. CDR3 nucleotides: TGCGCCAGCAGCCAACGAACCCACAGGGAGGACGAGCAGTACTTC. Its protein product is CASSQRTHREDEQYF.

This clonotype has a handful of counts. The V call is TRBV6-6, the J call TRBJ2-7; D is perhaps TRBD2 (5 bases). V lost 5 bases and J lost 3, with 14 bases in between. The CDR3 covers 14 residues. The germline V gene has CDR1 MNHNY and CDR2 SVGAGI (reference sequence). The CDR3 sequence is CASSDDLGDYEQYF. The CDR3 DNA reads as TGTGCCAGCAGTGACGATCTGGGAGACTACGAGCAGTACTTC.

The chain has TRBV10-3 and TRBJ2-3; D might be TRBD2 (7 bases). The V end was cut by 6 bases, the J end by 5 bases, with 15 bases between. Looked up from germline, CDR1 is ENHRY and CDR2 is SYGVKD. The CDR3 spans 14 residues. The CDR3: CAISLGGREDTQYF. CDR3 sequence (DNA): TGTGCCATCAGCCTCGGGGGGCGCGAAGATACGCAGTATTTT.